The clone carrying this T cell receptor (beta chain) occurred a few times. Its antigen is currently unknown. MiXCR, applied by TCRdb to the 5' RACE reads, yields one record per CDR3 protein. Altogether under 850,000 distinct CDR3 sequences are present, over 15% being singletons, with the ten largest covering approximately 18%. V lost 4 bases to trimming and J lost 6 bases, with 13 bases between them. Germline-derived CDR1 and CDR2 are MGHDK and SYGVNS. There are 13 residues in the CDR3. This entry belongs to a study of CD8 T cells in ankylosing spondylitis. Notes on the study in general: Relatively rare in peripheral blood, disease-linked clones were also CD8+. A TCR beta motif of fewer than ten highly homologous variants seemed to mark ankylosing spondylitis blood.

V is TRBV25-1 and J is TRBJ2-7, with D perhaps TRBD2 (7 bases). This receptor was identified in a male donor with ankylosing spondylitis. Sequencing input: blood, either unsorted or a sorted T cell fraction (not recorded which). The chain's CDR3 is CASSGGGHSEQYF. CDR3 in DNA: TGTGCCAGCAGTGGGGGGGGGCATAGCGAGCAGTACTTC.